This TCR beta chain comes out of a study of Tregs in tolerant kidney transplant recipients. Concerning this clone: Antigen specificity is unknown.

The nonmyeloablative bone marrow transplants came from related graft donors, with transient mixed chimerism. Unstimulated Tregs (CD4+CD25+CD127-) and CD4+CD25- non-Tregs were sorted from PBMCs. The CDR3 consists of 16 residues. J lost 1 base, V lost 6 bases, and 8 bases had no gene match. The germline gives CDR1 MNHNY, CDR2 SVGAGI (reference sequence). Measured with immunoSEQ multiplex PCR; TCRdb has only the in-frame clones, and not every one. The table records 90,000 or so clones, approximately 93% of them present only once. Study-level results: Validation in larger populations is needed because few patients were studied. Donor-specific Treg expansion exceeded global Treg expansion in tolerant patients, suggesting antigen drive.

This TCR came from a human patient who received a combined kidney and bone marrow transplant. Some T cells may possibly be graft donor cells. Sequencing was performed on CD4+ T cells from blood (PBMCs), taken 12 months after the transplant. The chain links TRBV6-6 to TRBJ2-3; 9 bases fit TRBD2. Written as DNA, the CDR3 is TGTGCCAGCAGCCAAACTAGGACTAGCGGCACAGATACGCAGTATTTT. Its translation is CASSQTRTSGTDTQYF.